This T cell receptor beta chain was documented in a study of blood T cell repertoires in COVID-19. CDR1 and CDR2 (germline): LGHDT, YNNKEL (reference sequence). The CDR3 is made up of 13 amino acids. The V end lost 4 bases, the J end lost 10 bases, and 11 bases lay between the germline ends. Method: immunoSEQ multiplex PCR; TCRdb's copy keeps in-frame clones and lacks some. The top ten clones hold approximately 5.4% of a sample with under 90,000 clones, 70% to 80% of them seen once. This rearrangement joins TRBV3-1 (or the pseudogene TRBV3-2) to TRBJ1-6, with no clear D. Material for sequencing was peripheral blood. This TCR was recovered from a man in his fifties or sixties with active or convalescent COVID-19. Here the CDR3 reads CASSPDVRSPLHF. The CDR3 DNA reads TGTGCCAGCAGCCCCGACGTGCGGTCACCCCTCCACTTT.